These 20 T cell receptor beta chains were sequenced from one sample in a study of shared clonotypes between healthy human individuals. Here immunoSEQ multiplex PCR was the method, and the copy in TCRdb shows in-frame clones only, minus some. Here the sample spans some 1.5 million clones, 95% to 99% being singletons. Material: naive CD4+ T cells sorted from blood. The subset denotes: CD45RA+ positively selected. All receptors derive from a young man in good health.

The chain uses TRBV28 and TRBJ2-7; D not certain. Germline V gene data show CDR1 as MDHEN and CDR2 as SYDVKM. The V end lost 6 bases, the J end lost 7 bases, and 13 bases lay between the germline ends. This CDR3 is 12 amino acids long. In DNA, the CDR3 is TGTGCCAGCAGCTCGGCTCTTGGGGAGCAGTACTTC. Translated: CASSSALGEQYF.

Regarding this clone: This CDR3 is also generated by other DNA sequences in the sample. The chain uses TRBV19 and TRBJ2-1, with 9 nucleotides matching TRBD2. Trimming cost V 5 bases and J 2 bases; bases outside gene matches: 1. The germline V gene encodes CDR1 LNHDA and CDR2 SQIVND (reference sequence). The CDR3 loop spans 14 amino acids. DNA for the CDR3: TGTGCCAGTAGTCGACTAGCGGCCTACAATGAGCAGTTCTTC. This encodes CASSRLAAYNEQFF. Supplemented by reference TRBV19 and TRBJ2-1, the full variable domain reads DGGITQSPKYLFRKEGQNVTLSCEQNLNHDAMYWYRQDPGQGLRLIYYSQIVNDFQKGDIAEGYSVSREKKESFPLTVTSAQKNPTAFYLCASSRLAAYNEQFFGPGTRLTVL.

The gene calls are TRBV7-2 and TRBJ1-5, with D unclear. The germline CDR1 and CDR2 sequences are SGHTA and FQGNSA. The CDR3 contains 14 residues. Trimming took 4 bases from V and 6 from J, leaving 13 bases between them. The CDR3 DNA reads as TGTGCCAGCAGCTCAAAGGGTTCGGGTCAGCCCCAGCATTTT. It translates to CASSSKGSGQPQHF.

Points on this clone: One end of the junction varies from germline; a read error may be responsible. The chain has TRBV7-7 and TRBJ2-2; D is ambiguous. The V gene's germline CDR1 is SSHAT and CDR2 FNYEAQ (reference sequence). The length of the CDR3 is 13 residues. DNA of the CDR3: TGTGCTAGCAGCTTAGGCGGAGCCGGGGAGCTGTTTTTT. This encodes CASSLGGAGELFF.

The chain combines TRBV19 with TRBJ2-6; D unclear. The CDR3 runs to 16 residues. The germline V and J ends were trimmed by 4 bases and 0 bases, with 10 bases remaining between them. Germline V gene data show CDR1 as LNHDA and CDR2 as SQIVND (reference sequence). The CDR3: CASSTHTISGANVLTF. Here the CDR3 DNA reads TGTGCCAGTAGTACTCACACGATCTCTGGGGCCAACGTCCTGACTTTC.

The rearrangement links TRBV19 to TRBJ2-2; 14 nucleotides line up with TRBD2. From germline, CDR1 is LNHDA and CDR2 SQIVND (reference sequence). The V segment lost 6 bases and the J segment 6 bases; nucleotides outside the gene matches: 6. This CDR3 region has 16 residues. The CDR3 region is CASRIGTSGSSGELFF. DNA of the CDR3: TGTGCCAGTAGAATCGGGACTAGCGGGAGCTCCGGGGAGCTGTTTTTT.

The CDR3 DNA reads TGTGCCATCAGTGTCCCCGGGACTAGCACAGATACGCAGTATTTT. This gives the protein CAISVPGTSTDTQYF. The V call is TRBV10-3, the J call TRBJ2-3; possibly TRBD2 for D (6 bases). Germline V CDR1 and CDR2: ENHRY, SYGVKD. This CDR3 is 15 amino acids long. Trimming left V 4 bases short and J 0 bases short, with 11 bases between.

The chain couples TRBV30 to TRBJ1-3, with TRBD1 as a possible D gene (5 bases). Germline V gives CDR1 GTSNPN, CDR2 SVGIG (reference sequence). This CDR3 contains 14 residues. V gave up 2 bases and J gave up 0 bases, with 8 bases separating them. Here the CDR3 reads CAWSKQASGNTIYF. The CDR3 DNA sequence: TGTGCCTGGAGTAAACAGGCCTCTGGAAACACCATATATTTT.

The CDR3 is CASSVGQTGELFF. DNA of the CDR3: TGTGCCAGCAGCGTGGGACAGACCGGGGAGCTGTTTTTT. V is TRBV9 and J is TRBJ2-2, with 7 bases lining up with TRBD1. This CDR3 has 13 amino acids. V dropped 2 bases and J dropped 5; count of bases not matched to a gene: 0. Germline CDR1 SGDLS, CDR2 YYNGEE. Complete variable domain (other parts from reference TRBV9 and TRBJ2-2): DSGVTQTPKHLITATGQRVTLRCSPRSGDLSVYWYQQSLDQGLQFLIQYYNGEERAKGNILERFSAQQFPDLHSELNLSSLELGDSALYFCASSVGQTGELFFGEGSRLTVL.

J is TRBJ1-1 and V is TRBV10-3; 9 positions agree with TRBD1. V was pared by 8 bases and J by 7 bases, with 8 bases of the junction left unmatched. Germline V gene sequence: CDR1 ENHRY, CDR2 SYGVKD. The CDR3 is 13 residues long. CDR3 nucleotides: TGTGCCATCTCGGGACAGGGTGGGCATGAAGCTTTCTTT. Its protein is CAISGQGGHEAFF.

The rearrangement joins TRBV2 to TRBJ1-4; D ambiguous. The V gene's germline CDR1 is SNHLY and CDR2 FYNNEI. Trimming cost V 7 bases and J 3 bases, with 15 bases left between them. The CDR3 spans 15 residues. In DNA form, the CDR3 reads TGTGCCAGCAATGACTACCCTGCGGCTAATGAAAAACTGTTTTTT. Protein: CASNDYPAANEKLFF.

The CDR3 spells CASSFAGTGTSSYEQYF. In nucleotides, the CDR3 is TGTGCCAGCAGCTTTGCGGGGACCGGGACTAGCTCCTACGAGCAGTACTTC. The chain uses TRBV11-2 and TRBJ2-7; 8 bases line up with TRBD2. Germline values: CDR1 SGHAT, CDR2 FQNNGV. CDR3 length: 17 amino acids. The J segment lost 0 bases and the V segment lost 3 bases, leaving 10 bases of the junction unmatched.

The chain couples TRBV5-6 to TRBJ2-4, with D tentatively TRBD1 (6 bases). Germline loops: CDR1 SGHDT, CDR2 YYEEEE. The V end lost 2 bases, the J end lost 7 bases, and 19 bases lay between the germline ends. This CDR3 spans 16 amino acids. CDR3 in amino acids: CASSFRIRNRANIQYF. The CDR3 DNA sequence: TGTGCCAGCAGCTTTAGAATCCGAAACAGGGCCAACATTCAGTACTTC.

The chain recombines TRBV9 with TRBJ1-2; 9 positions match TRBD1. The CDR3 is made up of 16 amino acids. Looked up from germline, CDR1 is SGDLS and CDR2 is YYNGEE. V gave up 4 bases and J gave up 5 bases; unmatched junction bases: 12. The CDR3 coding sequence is TGTGCCAGCAGCCCCGAGGGACAGGGAGGGAATTATGGCTACACCTTC. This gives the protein CASSPEGQGGNYGYTF.

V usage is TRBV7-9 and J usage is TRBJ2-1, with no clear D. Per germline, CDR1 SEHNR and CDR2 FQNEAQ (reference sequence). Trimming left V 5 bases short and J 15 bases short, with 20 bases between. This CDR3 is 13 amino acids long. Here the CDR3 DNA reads TGTGCCAGCAGCCCCCCCCACCCCGGCCCTCTGTTCTTC. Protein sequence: CASSPPHPGPLFF.

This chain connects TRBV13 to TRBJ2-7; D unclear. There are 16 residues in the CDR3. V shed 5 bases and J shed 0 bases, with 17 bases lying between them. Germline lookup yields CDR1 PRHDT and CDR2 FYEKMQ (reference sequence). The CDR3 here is CASSPTSLTSSYEQYF. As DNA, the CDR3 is TGTGCCAGCAGCCCCACTTCCTTGACGTCCTCCTACGAGCAGTACTTC.

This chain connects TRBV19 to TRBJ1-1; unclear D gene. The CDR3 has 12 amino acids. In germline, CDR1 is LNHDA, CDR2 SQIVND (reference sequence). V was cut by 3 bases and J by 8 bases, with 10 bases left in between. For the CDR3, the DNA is TGTGCCAGTAGTATGGCGGGAGGGGAAGCTTTCTTT. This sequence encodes CASSMAGGEAFF.

Here the CDR3 DNA reads TGTGCCAGCAGGGGACTAGCGGGGAGTTCGACGCAGTATTTT. Amino acid sequence: CASRGLAGSSTQYF. This rearrangement joins TRBV11-2 to TRBJ2-3; 13 nucleotides match TRBD2. V trimming: 6 bases; J trimming: 9 bases; junction bases outside the gene matches: 6. The CDR3 loop spans 14 amino acids. Germline V gives CDR1 SGHAT, CDR2 FQNNGV.

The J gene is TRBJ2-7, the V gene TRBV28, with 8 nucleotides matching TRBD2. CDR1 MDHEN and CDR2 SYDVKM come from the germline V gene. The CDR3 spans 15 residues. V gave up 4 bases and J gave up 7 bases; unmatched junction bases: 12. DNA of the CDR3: TGTGCCAGCAGTTGGGCGGGGGGCATACGTGGAGAGCAGTACTTC. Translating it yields CASSWAGGIRGEQYF.

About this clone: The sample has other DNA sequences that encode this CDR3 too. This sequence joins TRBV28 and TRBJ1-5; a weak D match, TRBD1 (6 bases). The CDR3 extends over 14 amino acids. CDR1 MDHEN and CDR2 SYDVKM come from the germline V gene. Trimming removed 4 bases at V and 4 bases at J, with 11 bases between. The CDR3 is CASSSTGLNQPQHF. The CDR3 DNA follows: TGTGCCAGCAGTTCCACAGGGTTGAATCAGCCCCAGCATTTT.